The 25 T cell receptor beta chains listed next were all sequenced from one sample in a study of T-cell reconstitution after alpha-beta-depleted transplantation in children. The library targeted TCRbeta and was prepared with unique molecular identifiers. TCRdb re-called the PCR reads through MiXCR, storing one row per CDR3 protein. The sample records approximately 490,000 distinct CDR3 sequences, more than 9% being singletons. The material sequenced was PBMCs, taken before TCRalphabeta/CD19-depleted stem cell transplant. Receptor source: a child younger than 10 with inherited bone marrow failure, due to receive a stem cell transplant.

The chain combines TRBV5-4 with TRBJ2-1; tentatively, D is TRBD1 or TRBD2 (5 bases each). V lost 3 bases and J lost 7, with 23 bases in between. The CDR3 covers 17 residues. Per germline, CDR1 SGHNT and CDR2 YYREEE (reference sequence). The chain's CDR3 is CASSYHPGTHIGNEQFF. The CDR3 DNA sequence: TGTGCCAGCAGCTATCACCCCGGGACCCACATAGGAAATGAGCAGTTCTTC.

This clonotype was seen repeatedly, ten times or more. The gene calls are TRBV10-1 and TRBJ2-7; 10 bases are shared with TRBD2. Germline V gene sequence: CDR1 WNHNN, CDR2 SYGVQD (reference sequence). The CDR3 runs 16 residues. Germline trimming cut 2 bases from V and 2 bases from J; bases unmatched to any gene: 6. The CDR3 DNA follows: TGCGCCAGCAGTGAGGGAAGCGGGAGGGGTACCTACGAGCAGTACTTC. It encodes CASSEGSGRGTYEQYF.

This clonotype was detected many times. The V and J genes are TRBV13 and TRBJ2-1; D not certain. Trimming took off 5 bases at V and 4 bases at J, with 12 bases between the two ends. Germline V gene sequence: CDR1 PRHDT, CDR2 FYEKMQ (reference sequence). This CDR3 has 14 amino acids. The CDR3 nucleotides read TGTGCCAGCAGCCCATCTCCTGGGTACAATGAGCAGTTCTTC. Translation gives CASSPSPGYNEQFF.

This clonotype was observed at least ten times. The rearrangement uses TRBV2 and TRBJ1-1; 8 nucleotides match TRBD1. The CDR3 runs 14 residues. From germline, CDR1 is SNHLY and CDR2 FYNNEI. V gave up 10 bases and J gave up 5 bases; unmatched junction bases: 12. Written as DNA, the CDR3 is TGTGCCACCCAGGACAGGGACAACTGGACTGAAGCTTTCTTT. Protein product: CATQDRDNWTEAFF.

This clonotype was recorded many times. V is TRBV6-1 and J is TRBJ1-3; 7 bases agree with TRBD1. Trimming removed 5 bases from V and 3 bases from J; junction bases left unmatched: 4. CDR1 and CDR2 (germline): MNHNS, SASEGT. The CDR3 has 14 residues. In DNA, the CDR3 is TGTGCCAGCAGTCCGACAGGGTTTGGAAACACCATATATTTT. Translated: CASSPTGFGNTIYF.

There are many counts of this clonotype. The chain carries TRBV7-6 and TRBJ2-1, with TRBD2 as a possible D gene (6 bases). Germline values: CDR1 SGHVS, CDR2 FNYEAQ. Trimming removed 2 bases at V and 7 bases at J, with 12 bases between. This CDR3 spans 14 amino acids. The CDR3 coding sequence is TGTGCCAGCAGCTTAAGCCCCGGGAGAAATGAGCAGTTCTTC. It codes for CASSLSPGRNEQFF.

This clonotype was counted many times. The chain uses TRBV12-3 or TRBV12-4 and TRBJ2-7; D unclear. V lost 6 bases to trimming and J lost 3 bases, with 6 bases between them. CDR3 length: 11 residues. CDR3 sequence reads: CASSPGYEQYF. In DNA form, the CDR3 reads TGTGCCAGCAGCCCCGGCTACGAGCAGTACTTC.

The chain couples TRBV29-1 to TRBJ2-3, with TRBD2 identical over 10 bases. This CDR3 contains 18 residues. The J segment lost 2 bases and the V segment lost 1 base, leaving 12 bases of the junction unmatched. Germline CDR1 reads SQVTM; CDR2 reads ANQGSEA. The CDR3 bases are TGCAGCGTTGAAGTCCCCTCAACTAGCGGGAAGGACACAGATACGCAGTATTTT. Its translation is CSVEVPSTSGKDTDTQYF.

This rearrangement joins TRBV11-2 to TRBJ2-7; a possible D gene is TRBD2 (6 bases). The CDR3 is 15 amino acids. V dropped 3 bases and J dropped 3 bases, with 15 bases sitting between them. Germline CDR1 reads SGHAT; CDR2 reads FQNNGV. CDR3 residues: CASSLSAGRDYEQYF. CDR3 DNA sequence: TGTGCCAGCAGCTTGAGCGCGGGACGTGACTACGAGCAGTACTTC.

This clonotype was counted between two and nine times. The rearrangement links TRBV12-3 or TRBV12-4 to TRBJ2-7; D remains ambiguous. This CDR3 comprises 13 residues. V lost 5 bases to trimming and J lost 5 bases, with 13 bases between them. The CDR3 loop is CASSARLGHEQYF. In DNA form, the CDR3 reads TGTGCCAGCAGTGCCCGGTTAGGCCACGAGCAGTACTTC.

This clonotype was recorded at least ten times. The V call is TRBV7-9, the J call TRBJ2-6; D perhaps matches TRBD2 (5 bases). The germline V and J ends were trimmed by 8 bases and 4 bases, with 9 bases remaining between them. Germline CDR1 is SEHNR and CDR2 is FQNEAQ (reference sequence). The CDR3 sequence is 13 residues long. The CDR3 spells CASATGGANVLTF. The CDR3, as DNA: TGTGCCAGCGCAACGGGGGGGGCCAACGTCCTGACTTTC.

This clonotype was picked up many times. The chain joins TRBV5-4 to TRBJ2-3; D could derive from TRBD1 or TRBD2 (5 bases each). The CDR3 covers 15 residues. CDR1 and CDR2 (germline): SGHNT, YYREEE (reference sequence). Trimming left V 4 bases short and J 2 bases short, with 14 bases between. The CDR3 DNA reads TGTGCCAGCAGCCGGGGCGGAAAGTACACAGATACGCAGTATTTT. Amino acid sequence: CASSRGGKYTDTQYF.

The table lists this clonotype with a few counts. The V gene is TRBV15, the J gene TRBJ1-4; D unclear. V was pared by 0 bases and J by 3 bases, with 8 bases between. This CDR3 is 15 amino acids long. Germline V gene sequence: CDR1 LNHNV, CDR2 YYDKDF (reference sequence). As DNA, the CDR3 is TGTGCCACCAGCAGAGATGGGTACCCTAATGAAAAACTGTTTTTT. Translation gives CATSRDGYPNEKLFF. Together with reference TRBV15 and TRBJ1-4, the CDR3 gives the full variable domain: DAMVIQNPRYQVTQFGKPVTLSCSQTLNHNVMYWYQQKSSQAPKLLFHYYDKDFNNEADTPDNFQSRRPNTSFCFLDIRSPGLGDTAMYLCATSRDGYPNEKLFFGSGTQLSVL.

The V call is TRBV7-2, the J call TRBJ2-3, with D maybe TRBD2 (5 bases). The CDR3 totals 16 residues. In germline, CDR1 is SGHTA, CDR2 FQGNSA. The V and J ends lost 5 bases and 3 bases respectively, with 18 bases between them. Here the CDR3 reads CASSNGLEGGTDTQYF. The CDR3 nucleotides are TGTGCCAGCAGCAACGGCCTCGAGGGCGGTACAGATACGCAGTATTTT.

To note about this clonotype: This clone may be a read error of a much larger clone one base away. V is TRBV20-1 and J is TRBJ2-7, with 7 bases identical to TRBD1. The V gene end was trimmed by 7 bases and the J gene end by 6 bases; junction bases not matched to a gene: 9. CDR1 is DFQATT, CDR2 SNEGSKA, per germline (reference sequence). The CDR3 length is 12 residues. The CDR3 nucleotides are TGCAGTGGAGAAGGCAGGGGGTTCGAGCAGTACTTC. This gives the protein CSGEGRGFEQYF.

This clonotype was detected many times. The chain links TRBV27 to TRBJ2-7; perhaps D is TRBD1 or TRBD2 (5 bases each). V shed 7 bases and J shed 7 bases, with 14 bases lying between them. The CDR3 consists of 12 residues. Per germline, CDR1 MNHEY and CDR2 SMNVEV (reference sequence). This CDR3 reads CASNGDGKEQYF. The CDR3 nucleotides read TGTGCCAGCAACGGGGACGGTAAGGAGCAGTACTTC.

Ten or more counts support this clonotype. The rearrangement links TRBV6-2 or TRBV6-3 to TRBJ2-7, with D unclear. The V and J ends lost 6 bases and 4 bases respectively, with 13 bases between them. The CDR3 consists of 13 residues. From germline, CDR1 is MNHEY and CDR2 SVGEGT. CDR3 sequence: CASSPFLRYEQYF. The CDR3 nucleotides are TGTGCCAGCAGCCCCTTCCTACGATACGAGCAGTACTTC.

Many counts were recorded for this clonotype. The J gene is TRBJ2-5, the V gene TRBV10-3; 9 nucleotides line up with TRBD2. J lost 1 base, V lost 10 bases, and 7 bases had no gene match. This CDR3 is 14 amino acids long. In germline, CDR1 is ENHRY, CDR2 SYGVKD. CDR3 in amino acids: CATGTSQLQETQYF. DNA for the CDR3: TGTGCCACCGGGACTAGCCAACTCCAAGAGACCCAGTACTTC.

This clonotype came up many times. The J gene is TRBJ2-7, the V gene TRBV7-2, with a weak D call TRBD2 (6 bases). Trimming took 3 bases from V and 3 from J, leaving 12 bases between them. CDR3 size: 14 residues. Germline loops: CDR1 SGHTA, CDR2 FQGNSA. The CDR3 spells CASSFGDLGYEQYF. CDR3 DNA sequence: TGTGCCAGCAGCTTCGGGGACTTGGGCTACGAGCAGTACTTC.

This clonotype was observed at least ten times. The rearrangement uses TRBV24-1 and TRBJ2-3, with 7 positions matching TRBD2. Germline V CDR1 and CDR2: KGHDR, SFDVKD. The CDR3 totals 14 residues. Trimming cost V 7 bases and J 4 bases; bases outside gene matches: 7. CDR3 sequence: CATRRRLASDTQYF. The CDR3 nucleotides are TGTGCCACCAGAAGAAGACTAGCATCAGATACGCAGTATTTT.

This clonotype was counted many times. The CDR3 sequence: CSVLTGTHYEQYF. The CDR3 DNA is TGCAGCGTCTTGACAGGCACCCACTACGAGCAGTACTTC. The chain couples TRBV29-1 to TRBJ2-7; possible D gene TRBD1, 6 bases. The germline V and J ends were trimmed by 6 bases and 3 bases, with 15 bases remaining between them. The CDR3 is 13 residues long. Germline V gene lookup returns CDR1 SQVTM and CDR2 ANQGSEA.

The chain carries TRBV30 and TRBJ2-7; 7 bases line up with TRBD1. The CDR3 is made up of 13 amino acids. The germline CDR1 and CDR2 sequences are GTSNPN and SVGIG (reference sequence). The V gene end was trimmed by 6 bases and the J gene end by 0 bases; junction bases not matched to a gene: 5. The CDR3 is CACPRQGSYEQYF. The CDR3 region has the DNA TGTGCCTGCCCTAGACAGGGCTCCTACGAGCAGTACTTC.

This chain connects TRBV3-1 to TRBJ2-5; the match to TRBD2 covers 8 bases. Germline assignment: CDR1 LGHDT and CDR2 YNNKEL (reference sequence). The CDR3 has 21 amino acids. Trimming at V came to 0 bases and at J to 4 bases, leaving 22 bases not matched to a gene. The CDR3 protein is CASSQDFLAGTLGARIETQYF. CDR3 in DNA: TGTGCCAGCAGCCAAGATTTCCTAGCGGGTACCCTTGGGGCCAGGATAGAGACCCAGTACTTC.

Concerning this clonotype itself: A read error is possible here, since a much larger clone lies one base away. V is TRBV21-1 and J is TRBJ2-3; the table's TRBD1 call for D was not verified on the DNA. TRBV21-1 has pseudogene status. The CDR3 has 16 residues. The CDR3 region is CASSKVRQGSTDTQYF. CDR3 coding DNA: TGTGCCAGCAGCAAAGTAAGGCAGGGGAGCACAGATACGCAGTATTTT.

The table lists this clonotype with many counts. The J gene is TRBJ2-7, the V gene TRBV3-1; D is perhaps TRBD1 or TRBD2 (5 bases each). Germline lookup yields CDR1 LGHDT and CDR2 YNNKEL (reference sequence). Trimming pared 3 bases from V and 6 bases from J, leaving 12 bases between. This CDR3 contains 13 residues. The CDR3 loop reads CASSHRDTSEQYF. The CDR3 DNA reads as TGTGCCAGCAGCCACAGGGATACTAGCGAGCAGTACTTC.